A single sample is the source of the 18 T cell receptor beta chains below, sequenced in a study of spatial heterogeneity in lung cancer. TCRdb analysed the 5' RACE reads with MiXCR anew, one entry per CDR3 protein. Among about 9,800 distinct CDR3 sequences listed, around 9.3% were seen once. Study outcomes and limitations: Expanded intratumoral alpha and beta TCR counts tracked tumor mutation counts.

Their target antigens are unknown. The time point: sample taken at primary tumor resection. Sequenced here: lung tumor tissue, sampled at surgery. The receptors originated from a female donor with early-stage non-small cell lung cancer.

In this sample, this clonotype turned up a few times. The chain has TRBV4-3 and TRBJ1-4; TRBD1 matches 10 bases. Germline assignment: CDR1 LGHNA and CDR2 YSLEER. With V trimmed by 7 bases and J by 8 bases, 4 bases remained unmatched. There are 13 residues in the CDR3. CDR3 sequence reads: CASNPGQGEKLFF. CDR3 nucleotide sequence: TGCGCCAGCAACCCGGGACAGGGGGAAAAACTGTTTTTT.

This clonotype was seen many times. This chain connects TRBV7-3 to TRBJ2-1; TRBD2 is a possible D gene (6 bases). V shed 5 bases and J shed 8 bases, with 28 bases lying between them. This CDR3 spans 18 amino acids. Germline V gene data show CDR1 as SGHTA and CDR2 as FQGTGA. The CDR3: CASSRIGRGGALGHEQFF. CDR3 in DNA: TGTGCCAGCAGCCGAATAGGGCGGGGCGGGGCCCTCGGACATGAGCAGTTCTTC.

This clonotype was counted a few times. V gene TRBV14 combines with J gene TRBJ1-1; possibly TRBD1 for D (5 bases). The germline V gene encodes CDR1 SGHDN and CDR2 FVKESK. V was clipped by 1 base and J by 5 bases, with 14 bases between them. The CDR3 sequence is 15 residues long. CDR3 DNA: TGTGCCAGCAGCCAAGCGGTCGGGGGTGGGACTGAAGCTTTCTTT. It specifies CASSQAVGGGTEAFF. Full variable domain (outside the CDR3, taken from reference TRBV14 and TRBJ1-1): EAGVTQFPSHSVIEKGQTVTLRCDPISGHDNLYWYRRVMGKEIKFLLHFVKESKQDESGMPNNRFLAERTGGTYSTLKVQPAELEDSGVYFCASSQAVGGGTEAFFGQGTRLTVV.

The chain joins TRBV4-1 to TRBJ2-1; tentatively, D is TRBD2 (6 bases). The CDR3 extends over 14 amino acids. Trimming took 5 bases from V and 8 from J, leaving 16 bases between them. CDR1 is MGHRA and CDR2 is YSYEKL in the germline V gene. DNA for the CDR3: TGCGCCAGCAGCGAACGGATGGGGGAGGATGAGCAGTTCTTC. It encodes CASSERMGEDEQFF.

The chain uses TRBV5-7 and TRBJ1-1; 9 bases map to TRBD1. TRBV5-7 is reported as an ORF; its role is uncertain. With 4 bases clipped from V and 6 bases from J, the junction kept 16 bases outside the gene matches. This CDR3 contains 17 residues. DNA of the CDR3: TGTGCCAGCAGCCTCACCGGGACAGGGAAGATGAGATCTGAAGCTTTCTTT. Residues: CASSLTGTGKMRSEAFF.

In nucleotides, the CDR3 is TGTGCCAGCAGCTTGGCCGTCCAGGGTGCGGGTCAGCCCCAGCATTTT. Protein product: CASSLAVQGAGQPQHF. The chain recombines TRBV5-5 with TRBJ1-5; weak D call: TRBD1 (5 bases). With 0 bases removed from V and 6 bases from J, the gap between germline ends came to 16 bases. The CDR3 covers 16 residues. In germline, CDR1 is SGHKS, CDR2 YYEKEE (reference sequence).

This clonotype was seen more than once but under ten times. The chain combines TRBV7-6 with TRBJ1-1, with D maybe TRBD1 (6 bases). The germline gives CDR1 SGHVS, CDR2 FNYEAQ. V was clipped by 5 bases and J by 9 bases, with 19 bases between them. This CDR3 has 14 residues. In DNA form, the CDR3 reads TGTGCCAGCAGCCGAACTGGGGGCGACTATAAAGCTTTCTTT. Translated, it gives CASSRTGGDYKAFF. Full variable domain (remainder filled in from reference TRBV7-6 and TRBJ1-1): GAGVSQSPRYKVTKRGQDVALRCDPISGHVSLYWYRQALGQGPEFLTYFNYEAQQDKSGLPNDRFSAERPEGSISTLTIQRTEQRDSAMYRCASSRTGGDYKAFFGQGTRLTVV.

This clonotype was seen only a few times. This sequence joins TRBV7-8 and TRBJ1-5, with 8 nucleotides matching TRBD1. Trimming took 4 bases from V and 8 from J; bases not matched to a gene: 10. This CDR3 region has 15 residues. CDR1 and CDR2 (germline): SGHVS, FQNEAQ. The CDR3 sequence: CASSSPGTGLEPQHF. For the CDR3, the DNA is TGTGCCAGCAGCTCACCCGGGACAGGCTTGGAGCCCCAGCATTTT.

V usage is TRBV19 and J usage is TRBJ2-7, with unresolved D. CDR3 length equals 13 residues. The V end was cut by 3 bases, the J end by 3 bases, with 9 bases between. The germline V gene has CDR1 LNHDA and CDR2 SQIVND (reference sequence). CDR3 amino acids: CASSIQSNYEQYF. The CDR3 DNA sequence: TGTGCCAGTAGTATCCAGTCTAACTACGAGCAGTACTTC.

This clonotype was seen ten or more times. The gene calls are TRBV5-5 and TRBJ2-7, with 9 bases aligning to TRBD1. The junction had 3 bases not matched to a gene; V was cut back by 0 bases and J by 2 bases. CDR3 length: 15 residues. CDR1 is SGHKS, CDR2 YYEKEE, per germline (reference sequence). The CDR3 region is CASSLEGTGTYEQYF. CDR3 bases: TGTGCCAGCAGCTTGGAGGGGACAGGGACCTACGAGCAGTACTTC.

By share of the sample, this clonotype is medium-sized. The rearrangement uses TRBV18 and TRBJ1-1, with D uncertain. CDR1 KGHSH and CDR2 LQKENI come from the germline V gene. V shed 2 bases and J shed 4 bases, with 17 bases lying between them. The CDR3 consists of 16 residues. The CDR3 loop reads CASSPTGVPKRTEAFF. In nucleotides, the CDR3 is TGTGCCAGCTCACCAACCGGGGTCCCCAAACGCACTGAAGCTTTCTTT.

The V call is TRBV6-6, the J call TRBJ2-5; D might be TRBD2 (7 bases). This CDR3 has 14 residues. Germline V gene sequence: CDR1 MNHNY, CDR2 SVGAGI (reference sequence). V was shortened by 5 bases and J by 8 bases, with 18 bases between the two germline ends. The CDR3 region has the DNA TGTGCCAGCAGTCAACCGGGGGGCCCCGGAACCCAGTACTTC. Translated: CASSQPGGPGTQYF.

This clonotype was observed at least ten times. The chain is built from TRBV6-5 and TRBJ2-7; D gene ambiguous. The germline CDR1 and CDR2 sequences are MNHEY and SVGAGI. Trimming removed 4 bases at V and 5 bases at J, with 18 bases between. The CDR3 runs to 15 residues. CDR3 sequence reads: CASSSPGRRPDEQYF. The DNA of the CDR3 is TGTGCCAGCAGTTCTCCCGGCAGGCGGCCCGACGAGCAGTACTTC.

This clonotype was observed a few times. The chain has TRBV12-5 and TRBJ1-2; D not resolved. CDR1 is LGHNT, CDR2 FRNRAP, per germline. The CDR3 consists of 13 residues. The V gene lost 1 base and the J gene lost 4 bases, with 7 bases spanning the gap. CDR3 residues: CASGLGQAYGYTF. The CDR3 DNA reads as TGTGCTAGTGGTTTGGGTCAAGCCTATGGCTACACCTTC.

This clonotype was seen a few times. This chain links TRBV20-1 with TRBJ2-5, with 14 bases that match TRBD2. This CDR3 region has 15 residues. Losses at the gene ends were 2 bases for V and 4 bases for J; bases not matched to a gene: 3. Germline CDR1 reads DFQATT; CDR2 reads SNEGSKA (reference sequence). CDR3 protein: CSARRLAGGPETQYF. The CDR3 DNA reads as TGCAGTGCTAGAAGACTAGCGGGGGGGCCAGAGACCCAGTACTTC.

The CDR3 nucleotides read TGTGCCAGCAGTGGATTCAGCGATTATGGCTACACCTTC. Translating it yields CASSGFSDYGYTF. This sequence joins TRBV2 and TRBJ1-2; unclear D gene. Germline CDR1 SNHLY, CDR2 FYNNEI. The CDR3 has 13 amino acids. V was clipped by 4 bases and J by 5 bases, with 11 bases between them. Combining the CDR3 with reference TRBV2 and TRBJ1-2 gives the whole variable domain EPEVTQTPSHQVTQMGQEVILRCVPISNHLYFYWYRQILGQKVEFLVSFYNNEISEKSEIFDDQFSVERPDGSNFTLKIRSTKLEDSAMYFCASSGFSDYGYTFGSGTRLTVV.

This clonotype was picked up many times. The V gene is TRBV5-1, the J gene TRBJ2-5, with D possibly being TRBD1 or TRBD2 (5 bases each). V lost 4 bases and J lost 3, with 10 bases in between. The germline CDR1 and CDR2 sequences are SGHRS and YFSETQ. CDR3 length: 13 residues. The CDR3 reads CASSPGPKETQYF. In DNA, the CDR3 is TGCGCCAGCAGCCCGGGACCGAAAGAGACCCAGTACTTC. The variable domain in full, with the rest retrieved from reference TRBV5-1 and TRBJ2-5, is KAGVTQTPRYLIKTRGQQVTLSCSPISGHRSVSWYQQTPGQGLQFLFEYFSETQRNKGNFPGRFSGRQFSNSRSEMNVSTLELGDSALYLCASSPGPKETQYFGPGTRLLVL.

In its sample, this clonotype is medium-sized (0.01 to 0.1%). The chain is built from TRBV10-3 and TRBJ1-5, with D possibly matching TRBD1 (5 bases). Between the trimmed V and J ends, which lost 0 bases and 2 bases, there was a span of 8 bases. The CDR3 is made up of 15 amino acids. The V gene's germline CDR1 is ENHRY and CDR2 SYGVKD. CDR3 bases: TGTGCCATCAGTGAGTCCCAGGGAGGCAATCAGCCCCAGCATTTT. Its protein product is CAISESQGGNQPQHF.